The 26 T cell receptor beta chains given below trace back to one sample, sequenced in a study of OX40 agonist ivuxolimab in advanced cancers. This table comes from immunoSEQ multiplex PCR, and its TCRdb copy is limited to in-frame clones, with some not included. The sample holds some 66,000 clones, roughly 80% seen once. This material consisted of CD4+ or CD8+ T cells sorted from blood, taken in a trial of the OX40 agonist ivuxolimab. The receptors were sampled from an adult with an advanced solid tumor such as melanoma, head and neck, liver or kidney cancer.

The gene calls are TRBV30 and TRBJ2-1; 7 bases line up with TRBD2. The V gene's germline CDR1 is GTSNPN and CDR2 SVGIG (reference sequence). The CDR3 consists of 16 residues. V lost 0 bases, J lost 6 bases, and 11 bases stayed unmatched. The CDR3 bases are TGTGCCTGGAGTGTAAAAGGGCGGGAGAGTCTCAATGAGCAGTTCTTC. Translating gives CAWSVKGRESLNEQFF.

DNA of the CDR3: TGTGCCAGCAGAGGACGAGACTCTGGAAACACCATATATTTT. Translated, it gives CASRGRDSGNTIYF. This rearrangement joins TRBV6-1 to TRBJ1-3; D is uncertain. Trimming shortened V by 6 bases and J by 0 bases, and 9 bases separated the two germline ends. This CDR3 is built from 14 residues. Germline V gene lookup returns CDR1 MNHNS and CDR2 SASEGT.

The chain recombines TRBV28 with TRBJ1-1; tentatively, D is TRBD1 (5 bases). V lost 3 bases to trimming and J lost 4 bases, with 15 bases between them. The CDR3 length is 15 residues. Germline values: CDR1 MDHEN, CDR2 SYDVKM. The CDR3 coding sequence is TGTGCCAGCAGTTTCCGACGTCAGGGAATCACTGAAGCTTTCTTT. Protein sequence: CASSFRRQGITEAFF.

The chain has TRBV7-2 and TRBJ2-1; 10 nucleotides match TRBD1. The CDR3 consists of 15 residues. J gave up 3 bases and V 3 bases, and 2 bases lay outside the gene matches. Germline CDR1 SGHTA, CDR2 FQGNSA. The CDR3 DNA is TGTGCCAGCAGCTTTTGGACAGGGGGCTACAATGAGCAGTTCTTC. It encodes CASSFWTGGYNEQFF.

This clone was seen only once. The chain links TRBV15 to TRBJ2-7; tentative D call: TRBD1 (6 bases). The CDR3 is 16 residues long. Germline V gives CDR1 LNHNV, CDR2 YYDKDF (reference sequence). Trimming pared 0 bases from V and 0 bases from J, leaving 12 bases between. CDR3 coding DNA: TGTGCCACCAGCAGAGATTCAAGGACAGTCTCCTACGAGCAGTACTTC. Translating gives CATSRDSRTVSYEQYF.

The rearrangement links TRBV5-5 to TRBJ2-2; TRBD2 is a possible D gene (6 bases). CDR1 and CDR2 from the germline V gene are SGHKS and YYEKEE (reference sequence). Trimming removed 4 bases at V and 6 bases at J, with 16 bases between. The CDR3 totals 15 residues. The CDR3 DNA reads TGTGCCAGCAGCCCGACGGGACTTTCGGCCGGGGAGCTGTTTTTT. Its translation: CASSPTGLSAGELFF. Supplemented by reference TRBV5-5 and TRBJ2-2, the full variable domain reads DAGVTQSPTHLIKTRGQQVTLRCSPISGHKSVSWYQQVLGQGPQFIFQYYEKEERGRGNFPDRFSARQFPNYSSELNVNALLLGDSALYLCASSPTGLSAGELFFGEGSRLTVL.

This chain links TRBV2 with TRBJ2-3; D is perhaps TRBD2 (5 bases). Germline assignment: CDR1 SNHLY and CDR2 FYNNEI. Trimming stripped 8 bases from V and 2 bases from J, with 14 bases between. The CDR3 loop spans 14 amino acids. CDR3 loop: CASSSDGNTDTQYF. The CDR3 DNA is TGTGCCAGCTCATCGGACGGGAACACAGATACGCAGTATTTT.

The chain recombines TRBV11-3 with TRBJ2-4, with D tentatively TRBD2 (6 bases). Germline V gene lookup returns CDR1 SGHNT and CDR2 YENEEA. The CDR3 is made up of 15 amino acids. Trimming stripped 5 bases from V and 7 bases from J, with 18 bases between. The CDR3: CASSPRWEADNIQYF. CDR3 coding DNA: TGTGCCAGCAGCCCCCGCTGGGAGGCCGACAACATTCAGTACTTC.

The rearrangement uses TRBV18 and TRBJ2-2; weak D call: TRBD1 (6 bases). CDR1 is KGHSH and CDR2 is LQKENI in the germline V gene. Trimming took off 3 bases at V and 3 bases at J, with 17 bases between the two ends. CDR3 length equals 17 residues. The CDR3 is CASSPLLQGLDTGELFF. The CDR3 bases are TGTGCCAGCTCACCTCTATTACAGGGTCTGGACACCGGGGAGCTGTTTTTT.

The CDR3 spells CASSLMPGLAGGEQYF. As DNA, the CDR3 is TGCGCCAGCAGCTTGATGCCGGGACTAGCGGGAGGCGAGCAGTACTTC. The chain joins TRBV5-1 to TRBJ2-7, with 15 bases fitting TRBD2. This CDR3 has 16 amino acids. The V and J ends lost 1 base and 6 bases, in that order; junction bases with no gene match: 5. In germline, CDR1 is SGHRS, CDR2 YFSETQ. The entire variable domain, with the rest obtained from reference TRBV5-1 and TRBJ2-7, is as follows: KAGVTQTPRYLIKTRGQQVTLSCSPISGHRSVSWYQQTPGQGLQFLFEYFSETQRNKGNFPGRFSGRQFSNSRSEMNVSTLELGDSALYLCASSLMPGLAGGEQYFGPGTRLTVT.

There are a few counts of this clone. The chain is built from TRBV7-2 and TRBJ2-7; the D is unclear. There are 14 residues in the CDR3. CDR1 is SGHTA, CDR2 FQGNSA, per germline. V was cut by 1 base and J by 0 bases, with 7 bases left in between. CDR3: CASSLDGYSYEQYF. CDR3 DNA sequence: TGTGCCAGCAGCTTAGATGGGTACTCCTACGAGCAGTACTTC.

The chain recombines TRBV7-9 with TRBJ2-4; no clear D gene. The V end lost 1 base, the J end lost 0 bases, and 13 bases lay between the germline ends. CDR1 SEHNR and CDR2 FQNEAQ come from the germline V gene (reference sequence). The CDR3 consists of 17 residues. For the CDR3, the DNA is TGTGCCAGCAGCTTAGTGTTTTCTGGGTTAGCCAAAAACATTCAGTACTTC. Amino acids: CASSLVFSGLAKNIQYF.

This clone was detected only once. This sequence joins TRBV5-4 and TRBJ1-1; a weak D match, TRBD1 (5 bases). The germline V gene encodes CDR1 SGHNT and CDR2 YYREEE (reference sequence). V lost 4 bases, J lost 3 bases, and 10 bases lay in between. The CDR3 has 13 residues. CDR3 residues: CASSADSYTEAFF. As DNA, the CDR3 is TGTGCCAGCAGCGCCGACAGCTACACTGAAGCTTTCTTT.

The V call is TRBV7-2, the J call TRBJ2-3; 7 positions agree with TRBD2. Unmatched junction bases numbered 6, after V lost 1 base and J lost 5 bases. Germline assignment: CDR1 SGHTA and CDR2 FQGNSA. CDR3 size: 15 residues. The CDR3 DNA follows: TGTGCCAGCAGCTTAGGCGGGAGCTCCCAAGATACGCAGTATTTT. Translated: CASSLGGSSQDTQYF.

The J gene is TRBJ1-2, the V gene TRBV7-9; 7 bases fit TRBD1. The CDR3 is 13 amino acids. V gave up 0 bases and J gave up 8 bases; unmatched junction bases: 3. Germline CDR1 SEHNR, CDR2 FQNEAQ (reference sequence). Here the CDR3 reads CASSLATGAGYTF. CDR3 bases: TGTGCCAGCAGCTTAGCCACAGGGGCAGGCTACACCTTC.

This sequence joins TRBV7-9 and TRBJ2-5; TRBD2 matches 15 bases. J gave up 4 bases and V 5 bases, and 8 bases lay outside the gene matches. Germline CDR1 reads SEHNR; CDR2 reads FQNEAQ (reference sequence). The CDR3 contains 17 residues. The CDR3 reads CASSLRTSGRAGETQYF. In nucleotides, the CDR3 is TGTGCCAGCAGCCTACGGACTAGCGGGAGGGCGGGAGAGACCCAGTACTTC.

The chain links TRBV27 to TRBJ2-7; D unclear. The V gene lost 6 bases and the J gene lost 6 bases, with 15 bases spanning the gap. Germline CDR1 MNHEY, CDR2 SMNVEV (reference sequence). There are 13 residues in the CDR3. The CDR3 DNA reads as TGTGCCAGCAGCCACAGACTGTATTCCGAGCAGTACTTC. It encodes CASSHRLYSEQYF.

V gene TRBV28 combines with J gene TRBJ2-4; 15 bases line up with TRBD2. Germline CDR1 MDHEN, CDR2 SYDVKM. Trimming removed 2 bases from V and 7 bases from J; junction bases left unmatched: 12. The CDR3 is made up of 19 amino acids. The CDR3 DNA reads TGTGCCAGCAGTTTAGGACTAGCGGGAGGGGGGCTCTCCAGGAACATTCAGTACTTC. Translation: CASSLGLAGGGLSRNIQYF. Full variable domain (missing parts from reference TRBV28 and TRBJ2-4): DVKVTQSSRYLVKRTGEKVFLECVQDMDHENMFWYRQDPGLGLRLIYFSYDVKMKEKGDIPEGYSVSREKKERFSLILESASTNQTSMYLCASSLGLAGGGLSRNIQYFGAGTRLSVL.

The chain has TRBV5-1 and TRBJ1-5, with D maybe TRBD1 (5 bases). In germline, CDR1 is SGHRS, CDR2 YFSETQ. This CDR3 region has 15 residues. Trimming removed 5 bases from V and 4 bases from J, with 16 bases in between. This CDR3 is CASSPVGARNQPQHF. In nucleotides, the CDR3 is TGCGCCAGCAGTCCGGTCGGGGCAAGGAATCAGCCCCAGCATTTT.

The chain joins TRBV6-4 to TRBJ2-5; 12 bases align to TRBD2. V lost 6 bases, J lost 4 bases, and 9 bases stayed unmatched. Looked up from germline, CDR1 is MRHNA and CDR2 is SNTAGT. The CDR3 contains 16 residues. CDR3 coding DNA: TGTGCCAGCAGCGCACTAGCGGGAGGAGGCTCAGAGACCCAGTACTTC. Translation: CASSALAGGGSETQYF.

The chain recombines TRBV5-1 with TRBJ2-5; weak D call: TRBD1 (6 bases). The V gene lost 4 bases and the J gene lost 5 bases, with 24 bases spanning the gap. Germline CDR1 reads SGHRS; CDR2 reads YFSETQ. The CDR3 is made up of 17 amino acids. For the CDR3, the DNA is TGCGCCAGCAGCCTTCGACCCCAGGGGTCAGATGGCGAGACCCAGTACTTC. Translating it yields CASSLRPQGSDGETQYF.

The rearrangement links TRBV7-8 to TRBJ2-3; 12 bases are a match to TRBD2. Germline V CDR1 and CDR2: SGHVS, FQNEAQ. The CDR3 length is 15 residues. The V gene end was trimmed by 6 bases and the J gene end by 4 bases; junction bases not matched to a gene: 5. The CDR3 DNA reads as TGTGCCAGCAGACTAGCGGGAGGCCAGTCAGATACGCAGTATTTT. Amino acids: CASRLAGGQSDTQYF.

The J gene is TRBJ1-1, the V gene TRBV5-5, with D possibly TRBD1 on 5 matching bases. V was shortened by 1 base and J by 1 base, with 5 bases between the two germline ends. Germline V lookup: CDR1 SGHKS, CDR2 YYEKEE (reference sequence). CDR3 length equals 13 residues. This CDR3 reads CASSLTGNTEAFF. The CDR3 coding sequence is TGTGCCAGCAGCTTGACAGGGAACACTGAAGCTTTCTTT.

This clone was counted a single time. CDR3: CASSPGANRNTEAFF. The CDR3 coding sequence is TGTGCCAGTAGTCCAGGGGCAAATCGGAACACTGAAGCTTTCTTT. V and J are TRBV19 and TRBJ1-1; TRBD1 might be the D (6 bases). The V gene lost 5 bases and the J gene lost 1 base, with 14 bases spanning the gap. Per germline, CDR1 LNHDA and CDR2 SQIVND (reference sequence). This CDR3 contains 15 residues.

This rearrangement joins TRBV7-6 to TRBJ2-2, with 14 nucleotides matching TRBD2. V shed 3 bases and J 5 bases; nucleotides not matched to a gene: 2. The CDR3 contains 16 residues. From germline, CDR1 is SGHVS and CDR2 FNYEAQ. In nucleotides, the CDR3 is TGTGCCAGCAGCTTGGGACTAGCGGGAGCTACCGGGGAGCTGTTTTTT. The encoded protein is CASSLGLAGATGELFF.

This clone appeared a few times. This chain connects TRBV10-3 to TRBJ1-3; D not resolved. With 4 bases removed from V and 0 bases from J, the gap between germline ends came to 10 bases. Per the germline V gene, CDR1 is ENHRY and CDR2 is SYGVKD. The CDR3 is 15 residues long. DNA for the CDR3: TGTGCCATCAGTGGCTTGGCAGCCTCTGGAAACACCATATATTTT. Protein: CAISGLAASGNTIYF.